The 19 T cell receptor beta chains given below trace back to one sample, sequenced in a study of blood T cell repertoires in COVID-19. Clones were sequenced by immunoSEQ multiplex PCR, and TCRdb holds only the in-frame ones, with some missing. The sample records 200,000 to 250,000 clones, about 89% being singletons. The specimen was peripheral blood. The origin of the receptors is a woman aged 55 to 70 who had recovered from COVID-19.

Ten or more counts support this clone. The CDR3 is CASSPFSGYEQYF. CDR3 DNA: TGTGCCAGCAGTCCTTTTAGCGGGTACGAGCAGTACTTC. V is TRBV12-3 or TRBV12-4 and J is TRBJ2-7; 7 bases line up with TRBD2. The CDR3 contains 13 residues. J was trimmed by 4 bases and V by 5 bases; bases with no gene match: 5.

The V gene is TRBV27, the J gene TRBJ2-2; TRBD2 aligns across 8 bases. The ends lost 4 bases at V and 7 bases at J; junction bases unmatched: 5. In germline, CDR1 is MNHEY, CDR2 SMNVEV (reference sequence). The CDR3 runs to 14 residues. CDR3 region: CASSYGGGGGELFF. CDR3 nucleotides: TGTGCCAGCAGTTACGGGGGGGGAGGCGGGGAGCTGTTTTTT.

The CDR3 reads CASSQVGTVVEQYF. The DNA of the CDR3 is TGCGCCAGCAGCCAAGTGGGGACAGTTGTCGAGCAGTACTTC. The chain links TRBV4-1 to TRBJ2-7; 7 bases map to TRBD1. CDR1 and CDR2 (germline): MGHRA, YSYEKL. The CDR3 contains 14 residues. V lost 1 base and J lost 6; bases outside the gene matches: 6.

The rearrangement uses TRBV19 and TRBJ2-5, with TRBD2 matching 9 bases. V shed 5 bases and J 1 base; nucleotides not matched to a gene: 8. Germline V gives CDR1 LNHDA, CDR2 SQIVND (reference sequence). This CDR3 is built from 16 residues. The CDR3 nucleotides are TGTGCCAGTAGTCCCGGGGGAGCGGGGGGCCAAGAGACCCAGTACTTC. Translating it yields CASSPGGAGGQETQYF.

The rearrangement links TRBV5-1 to TRBJ2-3, with D perhaps TRBD2 (7 bases). V was cut by 4 bases and J by 1 base, with 13 bases left in between. The CDR3 extends over 15 amino acids. The germline V gene has CDR1 SGHRS and CDR2 YFSETQ. CDR3 protein: CASSGGGGGTDTQYF. For the CDR3, the DNA is TGCGCCAGCAGCGGGGGGGGCGGAGGCACAGATACGCAGTATTTT.

The J gene is TRBJ2-7, the V gene TRBV9, with a tentative D call TRBD1 (6 bases). With 0 bases removed from V and 6 bases from J, the gap between germline ends came to 16 bases. The germline CDR1 and CDR2 sequences are SGDLS and YYNGEE. CDR3 length equals 15 residues. The CDR3 sequence is CASSVGFRGSFEQYF. Written as DNA, the CDR3 is TGTGCCAGCAGCGTAGGTTTCAGGGGAAGTTTCGAGCAGTACTTC.

The CDR3 region is CASSPAFRGSYEQYF. For the CDR3, the DNA is TGTGCCAGCAGCCCAGCCTTCCGGGGGTCCTACGAGCAGTACTTC. V gene TRBV7-2 combines with J gene TRBJ2-7, with D maybe TRBD2 (6 bases). V was clipped by 5 bases and J by 1 base, with 15 bases between them. This CDR3 comprises 15 residues. Germline V gene data show CDR1 as SGHTA and CDR2 as FQGNSA.

The chain's CDR3 is CASSVDRGYEQYF. The CDR3, as DNA: TGTGCCAGCAGCGTAGACAGGGGGTACGAGCAGTACTTC. The rearrangement uses TRBV9 and TRBJ2-7, with 8 bases lining up with TRBD1. Per the germline V gene, CDR1 is SGDLS and CDR2 is YYNGEE. The CDR3 totals 13 residues. J was trimmed by 4 bases and V by 0 bases; bases with no gene match: 0.

The chain uses TRBV5-1 and TRBJ1-1, with 10 bases identical to TRBD1. The CDR3 spans 12 residues. Germline V lookup: CDR1 SGHRS, CDR2 YFSETQ. V lost 4 bases to trimming and J lost 12 bases; unmatched junction nucleotides: 6. The CDR3 loop is CASSGGQGETFF. The CDR3 coding sequence is TGCGCCAGCAGCGGAGGACAGGGGGAGACTTTCTTT.

The rearrangement links TRBV9 to TRBJ2-3, with D possibly matching TRBD2 (5 bases). Trimming cost V 4 bases and J 6 bases, with 15 bases left between them. The CDR3 runs to 14 residues. Germline lookup yields CDR1 SGDLS and CDR2 YYNGEE. CDR3 sequence: CASSFALASDTQYF. The CDR3 bases are TGTGCCAGCAGCTTCGCTCTAGCATCCGATACGCAGTATTTT.

The V call is TRBV19, the J call TRBJ2-5; unclear D gene. Germline V gene lookup returns CDR1 LNHDA and CDR2 SQIVND (reference sequence). The CDR3 totals 12 residues. V lost 3 bases, J lost 4 bases, and 6 bases lay in between. The CDR3 nucleotides read TGTGCCAGTAGTATGAAGCTAGAGACCCAGTACTTC. Translating gives CASSMKLETQYF.

This chain connects TRBV28 to TRBJ2-2; TRBD1 matches at 7 bases. V trimming: 3 bases; J trimming: 0 bases; junction bases outside the gene matches: 4. The CDR3 totals 16 residues. Germline values: CDR1 MDHEN, CDR2 SYDVKM. CDR3 sequence reads: CASSLPGQTNTGELFF. For the CDR3, the DNA is TGTGCCAGCAGTTTGCCGGGACAGACGAACACCGGGGAGCTGTTTTTT. Using reference TRBV28 and TRBJ2-2 for the parts outside the CDR3, the full variable domain is DVKVTQSSRYLVKRTGEKVFLECVQDMDHENMFWYRQDPGLGLRLIYFSYDVKMKEKGDIPEGYSVSREKKERFSLILESASTNQTSMYLCASSLPGQTNTGELFFGEGSRLTVL.

A few counts support this clone. The V and J genes are TRBV7-3 and TRBJ2-5; a possible D gene is TRBD1 (5 bases). CDR3 length: 12 residues. Germline values: CDR1 SGHTA, CDR2 FQGTGA. Trimming took 3 bases from V and 7 from J, leaving 9 bases between them. CDR3 loop: CASSFDQGTQYF. The CDR3 nucleotides are TGTGCCAGCAGCTTTGATCAGGGGACCCAGTACTTC.

The genes are TRBV6-2 or TRBV6-3 and TRBJ2-7; D possibly corresponds to TRBD1 (6 bases). Per germline, CDR1 MNHEY and CDR2 SVGEGT. The CDR3 length is 15 residues. V was trimmed by 6 bases and J by 2 bases, leaving 17 bases between them. CDR3: CASSPPGTRTYEQYF. The CDR3 DNA follows: TGTGCCAGCAGCCCTCCCGGGACACGAACCTACGAGCAGTACTTC.

This rearrangement joins TRBV4-2 to TRBJ1-5; 7 bases are shared with TRBD1. J lost 6 bases, V lost 0 bases, and 8 bases had no gene match. The CDR3 covers 16 residues. Germline V gives CDR1 LGHNA, CDR2 YNFKEQ. This CDR3 is CASSQDHHRGGQPQHF. The CDR3 nucleotides read TGTGCCAGCAGCCAAGATCATCACAGGGGTGGTCAGCCCCAGCATTTT.

The chain combines TRBV11-2 with TRBJ1-6; perhaps TRBD1 as D (5 bases). Germline loops: CDR1 SGHAT, CDR2 FQNNGV. The CDR3 contains 15 residues. Trimming cost V 8 bases and J 10 bases, with 21 bases left between them. CDR3 coding DNA: TGTGCCAGCCTACAGACCGGGCAGGGCCGGTCACCCCTCCACTTT. Translation: CASLQTGQGRSPLHF.

The chain recombines TRBV5-1 with TRBJ2-3; 11 bases fit TRBD2. Losses at the gene ends were 6 bases for V and 2 bases for J; bases not matched to a gene: 11. CDR1 and CDR2 from the germline V gene are SGHRS and YFSETQ. CDR3 length equals 17 residues. The CDR3 nucleotides are TGCGCCAGCAACTATCGAACTAGCGGGGGTTCCACAGATACGCAGTATTTT. Amino acid sequence: CASNYRTSGGSTDTQYF.

The chain carries TRBV29-1 and TRBJ1-5; D is unresolved. The V end was cut by 4 bases, the J end by 4 bases, with 8 bases between. Germline CDR1 and CDR2: SQVTM and ANQGSEA. The CDR3 consists of 12 residues. The chain's CDR3 is CSVVSGNQPQHF. In DNA form, the CDR3 reads TGCAGCGTTGTGTCCGGGAATCAGCCCCAGCATTTT.

This clone occurred once. V and J are TRBV7-2 and TRBJ2-5, with D tentatively TRBD2 (6 bases). This CDR3 has 12 residues. Germline values: CDR1 SGHTA, CDR2 FQGNSA. V lost 8 bases and J 5 bases, leaving 12 bases between the germline ends. This chain's CDR3 is CASGTPWETQYF. The DNA for the CDR3 is TGTGCCAGCGGGACTCCATGGGAGACCCAGTACTTC.